The sequence of this TCR beta chain was determined in a study of cytomegalovirus exposure and HLA in healthy donors. The V gene's germline CDR1 is LGHNA and CDR2 YSLEER. The CDR3 is 15 residues long. Trimming took 0 bases from V and 4 from J, leaving 9 bases between them. Both 60 Vbeta primers and 13 Jbeta primers went into the PCR. Sequencing used immunoSEQ multiplex PCR; TCRdb keeps in-frame clones, though not all of them. In the table there are approximately 140,000 clones, about 80% of which are singletons. Regarding this clone: No antigen is known for it.

Overall study findings and caveats: A later analysis found that most CMV-associated TCR beta chains appeared HLA-restricted.

Sequencing was performed on PBMCs. The receptor was derived from a male donor in good health and CMV-seronegative. This chain links TRBV4-3 with TRBJ2-2; tentatively, D is TRBD1 (5 bases). CDR3: CASSQDLRVTGELFF. The DNA of the CDR3 is TGCGCCAGCAGCCAAGATCTCAGGGTCACCGGGGAGCTGTTTTTT.